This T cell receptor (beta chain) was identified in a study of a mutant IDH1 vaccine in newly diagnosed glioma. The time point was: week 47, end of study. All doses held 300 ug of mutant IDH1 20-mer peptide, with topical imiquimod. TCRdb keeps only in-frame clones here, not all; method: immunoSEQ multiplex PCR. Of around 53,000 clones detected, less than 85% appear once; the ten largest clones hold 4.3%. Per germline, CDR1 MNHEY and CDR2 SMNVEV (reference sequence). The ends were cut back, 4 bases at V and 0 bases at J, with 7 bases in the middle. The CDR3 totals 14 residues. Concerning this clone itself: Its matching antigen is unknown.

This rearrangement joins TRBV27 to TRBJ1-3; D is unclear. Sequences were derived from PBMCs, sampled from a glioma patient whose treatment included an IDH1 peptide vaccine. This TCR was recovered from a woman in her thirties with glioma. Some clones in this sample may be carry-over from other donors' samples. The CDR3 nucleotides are TGTGCCAGCAGTTCCTACCCCTCTGGAAACACCATATATTTT. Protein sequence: CASSSYPSGNTIYF.